One and the same sample provided the 31 T cell receptor beta chains below, sequenced in a study of sequential checkpoint blockade in melanoma. The treatment is: randomized to nivolumab then ipilimumab (arm A) or the reverse (arm B). Repertoires were generated with immunoSEQ multiplex PCR, while TCRdb's copy carries only in-frame clones and drops some. The data show about 11,000 clones, around 28% seen once. The sequences come from tumor tissue (inferred from file names), collected from a patient given nivolumab and ipilimumab in sequence. All receptors derive from a human donor with melanoma.

This clone was observed a handful of times. The chain couples TRBV9 to TRBJ1-1, with 11 bases that match TRBD1. Germline lookup yields CDR1 SGDLS and CDR2 YYNGEE. CDR3 length: 16 amino acids. With V trimmed by 0 bases and J by 7 bases, 8 bases remained unmatched. CDR3 amino acids: CASSVGTGGGPGEAFF. The CDR3 DNA reads TGTGCCAGCAGCGTAGGGACAGGGGGCGGACCGGGTGAAGCTTTCTTT.

This rearrangement joins TRBV18 to TRBJ2-7; 8 nucleotides line up with TRBD1. The CDR3 covers 14 residues. The V gene's germline CDR1 is KGHSH and CDR2 LQKENI. With V trimmed by 3 bases and J by 2 bases, 3 bases remained unmatched. For the CDR3, the DNA is TGTGCCAGCTCACCGACGACAGGGGCCTACGAGCAGTACTTC. It yields the protein CASSPTTGAYEQYF.

The chain combines TRBV19 with TRBJ1-5; 9 bases agree with TRBD1. After removal of 0 bases from V and 5 bases from J, the junction contained 8 bases not matched to a gene. CDR1 is LNHDA, CDR2 SQIVND, per germline (reference sequence). The CDR3 contains 17 residues. CDR3 DNA: TGTGCCAGTAGTATAGATGGCGACAGGGGGTTCCATCAGCCCCAGCATTTT. Translated, it gives CASSIDGDRGFHQPQHF.

This clone has ten or more counts. This sequence joins TRBV11-3 and TRBJ1-2; tentative D call: TRBD1 (6 bases). Trimming removed 7 bases at V and 4 bases at J, with 19 bases between. In germline, CDR1 is SGHNT, CDR2 YENEEA. The CDR3 has 15 amino acids. The CDR3 sequence: CASTLGGGVGYGYTF. The CDR3 nucleotides read TGTGCCAGCACTCTGGGAGGGGGAGTTGGCTATGGCTACACCTTC.

The chain recombines TRBV5-1 with TRBJ2-6; D not resolved. The V gene's germline CDR1 is SGHRS and CDR2 YFSETQ. Trimming shortened V by 0 bases and J by 1 base, and 5 bases separated the two germline ends. CDR3 length: 15 residues. The CDR3 nucleotides read TGCGCCAGCAGCTTGGGTGAGTCTGGGGCCAACGTCCTGACTTTC. Protein product: CASSLGESGANVLTF.

There are many counts of this clone. This chain uses TRBV6-8 with TRBJ2-1, with TRBD2 matching 8 bases. J gave up 3 bases and V 7 bases, and 8 bases lay outside the gene matches. Germline loops: CDR1 MNHGY, CDR2 SAAAGT. This CDR3 has 15 amino acids. The CDR3 loop reads CASTRGTSRYNEQFF. CDR3 in DNA: TGTGCCAGCACCCGAGGGACTAGTCGCTACAATGAGCAGTTCTTC.

J is TRBJ2-2 and V is TRBV11-3; 7 bases are a match to TRBD1. The junction had 4 bases not matched to a gene; V was cut back by 5 bases and J by 1 base. The V gene's germline CDR1 is SGHNT and CDR2 YENEEA. The CDR3 is 15 residues long. DNA for the CDR3: TGTGCCAGCAGCAGAGGACAGGTGAACACCGGGGAGCTGTTTTTT. It translates to CASSRGQVNTGELFF.

This clone was found a few times. The chain is built from TRBV6-8 and TRBJ1-2; D not resolved. Germline CDR1 MNHGY, CDR2 SAAAGT. The CDR3 has 13 residues. The germline V and J ends were trimmed by 8 bases and 6 bases, with 16 bases remaining between them. The CDR3 DNA follows: TGTGCCAGCTGGCCACCAATAGAGCATGGCTACACCTTC. Translation: CASWPPIEHGYTF.

In DNA form, the CDR3 reads TGTGCCAGTAGTTTCCCCCGGGACTATAGCAATCAGCCCCAGCATTTT. This codes for CASSFPRDYSNQPQHF. This chain connects TRBV19 to TRBJ1-5, with D possibly matching TRBD1 (5 bases). Germline V gene sequence: CDR1 LNHDA, CDR2 SQIVND (reference sequence). The CDR3 has 16 amino acids. Trimming pared 5 bases from V and 0 bases from J, leaving 14 bases between.

This rearrangement joins TRBV18 to TRBJ2-5, with a possible D match to TRBD1 (6 bases). This CDR3 has 15 residues. V was pared by 4 bases and J by 2 bases, with 14 bases between. Germline assignment: CDR1 KGHSH and CDR2 LQKENI. For the CDR3, the DNA is TGTGCCAGCTCACTGGAAACAGGGATTCAAGAGACCCAGTACTTC. Amino acids: CASSLETGIQETQYF.

J is TRBJ1-2 and V is TRBV2, with 8 bases lining up with TRBD1. The CDR3 length is 16 residues. V shed 6 bases and J 0 bases; nucleotides not matched to a gene: 9. Germline V gene lookup returns CDR1 SNHLY and CDR2 FYNNEI. CDR3 nucleotides: TGTGCCAGCAGCAGGGGGCCCGAGGGGACTAACTATGGCTACACCTTC. It translates to CASSRGPEGTNYGYTF.

This clone was counted ten times or more. V gene TRBV2 combines with J gene TRBJ1-2; 7 bases match TRBD1. Germline CDR1 and CDR2: SNHLY and FYNNEI. The CDR3 has 12 residues. The trim removed 8 bases at V and 4 bases at J, leaving 4 bases unmatched. In DNA, the CDR3 is TGTGCCAGCCACAGGGGTTCCTATGGCTACACCTTC. Protein product: CASHRGSYGYTF.

J is TRBJ2-2 and V is TRBV19; D gene unclear. Germline V gene data show CDR1 as LNHDA and CDR2 as SQIVND (reference sequence). This CDR3 is 14 amino acids long. Deletions cut 8 bases from V and 0 bases from J, with 10 bases between. CDR3 sequence: CASRSQANTGELFF. The CDR3, as DNA: TGTGCCAGTCGTTCCCAGGCGAACACCGGGGAGCTGTTTTTT.

This chain joins TRBV9 and TRBJ2-3; no clear D. The CDR3 is 12 residues long. In germline, CDR1 is SGDLS, CDR2 YYNGEE. The germline V and J ends were trimmed by 0 bases and 5 bases, with 4 bases remaining between them. As DNA, the CDR3 is TGTGCCAGCAGCGTAGAGGGAGATACGCAGTATTTT. Translated: CASSVEGDTQYF.

The chain joins TRBV29-1 to TRBJ2-4; no reliable D call. Per the germline V gene, CDR1 is SQVTM and CDR2 is ANQGSEA. Trimming removed 4 bases at V and 0 bases at J, with 7 bases between. CDR3 length: 13 residues. CDR3 sequence (DNA): TGCAGCGTTGCGACGGTAGCCAAAAACATTCAGTACTTC. Protein sequence: CSVATVAKNIQYF.

V and J are TRBV6-8 and TRBJ2-7; D unresolved. The CDR3 totals 12 residues. Trimming took 5 bases from V and 4 from J, leaving 9 bases between them. The germline V gene encodes CDR1 MNHGY and CDR2 SAAAGT. CDR3 nucleotide sequence: TGTGCCAGCAGTGTAATTGGATACGAGCAGTACTTC. Protein: CASSVIGYEQYF.

The chain recombines TRBV11-3 with TRBJ1-5, with a weak D call TRBD1 (6 bases). The CDR3 is 16 residues long. The germline V gene encodes CDR1 SGHNT and CDR2 YENEEA. V lost 5 bases and J lost 5, with 19 bases in between. The CDR3 loop is CASSLVGGGADQPQHF. The CDR3 nucleotides are TGTGCCAGCAGCCTAGTCGGCGGGGGCGCGGATCAGCCCCAGCATTTT. Filled out from reference TRBV11-3 and TRBJ1-5, the complete variable domain reads EAGVVQSPRYKIIEKKQPVAFWCNPISGHNTLYWYLQNLGQGPELLIRYENEEAVDDSQLPKDRFSAERLKGVDSTLKIQPAELGDSAVYLCASSLVGGGADQPQHFGDGTRLSIL.

V is TRBV19 and J is TRBJ1-1; D ambiguous. From germline, CDR1 is LNHDA and CDR2 SQIVND (reference sequence). The CDR3 is 12 residues long. V lost 5 bases and J lost 11, with 15 bases in between. The CDR3 protein is CASSLAGVGAFF. The CDR3 region has the DNA TGTGCCAGTAGTTTAGCCGGAGTGGGCGCTTTCTTT. The variable domain in full, with the rest retrieved from reference TRBV19 and TRBJ1-1, is DGGITQSPKYLFRKEGQNVTLSCEQNLNHDAMYWYRQDPGQGLRLIYYSQIVNDFQKGDIAEGYSVSREKKESFPLTVTSAQKNPTAFYLCASSLAGVGAFFGQGTRLTVV.

The V gene is TRBV1, the J gene TRBJ2-5; TRBD2, as called in the table, went unchecked against the DNA. TRBV1 is a pseudogene locus. The CDR3 is 15 residues long. The CDR3: CASSQAGLALETQYF. In nucleotides, the CDR3 is TGCGCCAGCAGCCAAGCGGGACTAGCCCTAGAGACCCAGTACTTC.

V and J are TRBV19 and TRBJ1-2; D call uncertain. The germline CDR1 and CDR2 sequences are LNHDA and SQIVND (reference sequence). Trimming cost V 8 bases and J 0 bases, with 13 bases left between them. The CDR3 consists of 14 residues. CDR3 DNA sequence: TGTGCCAGTTCACGGCAATTAGCTAACTATGGCTACACCTTC. It codes for CASSRQLANYGYTF. The full variable domain, rest sourced from reference TRBV19 and TRBJ1-2, is DGGITQSPKYLFRKEGQNVTLSCEQNLNHDAMYWYRQDPGQGLRLIYYSQIVNDFQKGDIAEGYSVSREKKESFPLTVTSAQKNPTAFYLCASSRQLANYGYTFGSGTRLTVV.

The gene calls are TRBV12-2 and TRBJ2-3; the table's D call TRBD2 went unverified against the DNA. TRBV12-2 is a pseudogene. The CDR3 is 16 residues long. In DNA form, the CDR3 reads TGTGCCACTTCCATGACTAGCGGGGAAGGCACAGATACGCAGTATTTT. This sequence encodes CATSMTSGEGTDTQYF.

The table lists this clone with many counts. This chain uses TRBV6-8 with TRBJ2-5; D is unresolved. CDR1 MNHGY and CDR2 SAAAGT come from the germline V gene. The CDR3 spans 14 residues. Between the trimmed V and J ends, which lost 5 bases and 5 bases, there was a span of 15 bases. The chain's CDR3 is CASSHGVGQETQYF. The CDR3 DNA is TGTGCCAGCAGTCACGGTGTGGGTCAGGAGACCCAGTACTTC.

The V call is TRBV9, the J call TRBJ1-5; TRBD1 is a possible D gene (6 bases). Trimming left V 6 bases short and J 0 bases short, with 10 bases between. The germline gives CDR1 SGDLS, CDR2 YYNGEE. The CDR3 has 14 amino acids. The CDR3 coding sequence is TGTGCCAGCACGGGGGCCCTTAGCAATCAGCCCCAGCATTTT. It codes for CASTGALSNQPQHF.

As DNA, the CDR3 is TGCAGCGTTGAGAAAACTCAAGTCTACAATGAGCAGTTCTTC. It is translated as CSVEKTQVYNEQFF. The chain links TRBV29-1 to TRBJ2-1; D not certain. This CDR3 contains 14 residues. Trimming took off 3 bases at V and 3 bases at J, with 12 bases between the two ends. Germline values: CDR1 SQVTM, CDR2 ANQGSEA.

The CDR3 loop reads CASTTITGADTQYF. The CDR3, as DNA: TGTGCCAGCACTACGATCACCGGGGCAGATACGCAGTATTTT. The J gene is TRBJ2-3, the V gene TRBV12-5; D perhaps matches TRBD2 (5 bases). Germline-derived CDR1 and CDR2 are LGHNT and FRNRAP. The CDR3 spans 14 residues.

The table lists this clone with a few counts. The genes are TRBV11-3 and TRBJ1-6, with 7 bases aligning to TRBD1. Germline lookup yields CDR1 SGHNT and CDR2 YENEEA. The CDR3 runs to 15 residues. The trim removed 4 bases at V and 7 bases at J, leaving 7 bases unmatched. The CDR3: CASSWLTGSNSPLHF. The CDR3 DNA follows: TGTGCCAGCAGCTGGTTGACAGGGTCGAATTCACCCCTCCACTTT.

J is TRBJ1-4 and V is TRBV18, with D perhaps matching TRBD1 (6 bases). The germline V and J ends were trimmed by 6 bases and 3 bases, with 11 bases remaining between them. CDR3 size: 14 residues. Per germline, CDR1 KGHSH and CDR2 LQKENI. CDR3 loop: CASSRGLANEKLFF. The DNA for the CDR3 is TGTGCCAGCTCGCGGGGGCTCGCTAATGAAAAACTGTTTTTT. Drawing the rest from reference TRBV18 and TRBJ1-4, the complete variable domain is NAGVMQNPRHLVRRRGQEARLRCSPMKGHSHVYWYRQLPEEGLKFMVYLQKENIIDESGMPKERFSAEFPKEGPSILRIQQVVRGDSAAYFCASSRGLANEKLFFGSGTQLSVL.

With regard to this clone: A junction boundary mismatches the germline segment, possibly from a read error. V usage is TRBV9 and J usage is TRBJ2-7; 7 positions match TRBD1. Per the germline V gene, CDR1 is SGDLS and CDR2 is YYNGEE. The CDR3 spans 16 residues. The CDR3 region has the DNA TGTGCCAGCAGCCAAACTGGCGCACAGGGGTCCTACGGGCAGTACTTC. Residues: CASSQTGAQGSYGQYF.

This chain joins TRBV30 and TRBJ1-1, with 7 nucleotides matching TRBD1. Germline assignment: CDR1 GTSNPN and CDR2 SVGIG (reference sequence). CDR3 size: 13 residues. Trimming removed 1 base from V and 5 bases from J; junction bases left unmatched: 4. DNA of the CDR3: TGTGCCTGGAGTGCGCAGGGGGTAACTGAAGCTTTCTTT. This codes for CAWSAQGVTEAFF.

This clone was seen a handful of times. The chain joins TRBV2 to TRBJ2-7; D is perhaps TRBD1 (6 bases). V lost 6 bases and J 2 bases, leaving 11 bases between the germline ends. Germline assignment: CDR1 SNHLY and CDR2 FYNNEI. This CDR3 contains 13 residues. DNA for the CDR3: TGTGCCAGCAGAGGGGACACGGCCTACGAGCAGTACTTC. Its protein product is CASRGDTAYEQYF.

The chain is built from TRBV11-3 and TRBJ1-2, with D perhaps TRBD1 (5 bases). CDR1 is SGHNT, CDR2 YENEEA, per germline. V was shortened by 4 bases and J by 8 bases, with 26 bases between the two germline ends. The CDR3 contains 17 residues. CDR3 region: CASSWPTSGFPLEGYTF. DNA of the CDR3: TGTGCCAGCAGCTGGCCGACCTCAGGGTTTCCGCTGGAAGGCTACACCTTC. The full variable domain, completed using reference TRBV11-3 and TRBJ1-2, is EAGVVQSPRYKIIEKKQPVAFWCNPISGHNTLYWYLQNLGQGPELLIRYENEEAVDDSQLPKDRFSAERLKGVDSTLKIQPAELGDSAVYLCASSWPTSGFPLEGYTFGSGTRLTVV.